This T cell receptor (beta chain) was retrieved from a study of blood T cell repertoires in COVID-19. Study as a whole: COVID-19 samples from acute and convalescent phases originated in the United States, Italy and Spain. From T cells, B-cell-depleted T cells, or PBMCs came the material, which was cDNA or gDNA.

The CDR3 spans 12 residues. Germline V gene data show CDR1 as SGHTA and CDR2 as FQGTGA. Deletions cut 7 bases from V and 6 bases from J, with 10 bases between. This clone was picked up a small number of times. Authors' data handling: Estimated nucleated cell counts came from reference gene primer amplification. TCRdb's copy holds only in-frame clones and misses some; the assay was immunoSEQ multiplex PCR. That table is the source of V, J and clone size, and D and trimming were worked out from the DNA. The table lists approximately 100,000 clones, approximately 86% of them singletons. This clonotype was sampled from a human donor in a cohort sampled during active COVID-19. The chain is built from TRBV7-3 and TRBJ2-1, with D unclear. Sequenced input: peripheral blood. CDR3 DNA: TGTGCCAGCATGGGCATTTCCAATGAGCAGTTCTTC. Amino acids: CASMGISNEQFF.